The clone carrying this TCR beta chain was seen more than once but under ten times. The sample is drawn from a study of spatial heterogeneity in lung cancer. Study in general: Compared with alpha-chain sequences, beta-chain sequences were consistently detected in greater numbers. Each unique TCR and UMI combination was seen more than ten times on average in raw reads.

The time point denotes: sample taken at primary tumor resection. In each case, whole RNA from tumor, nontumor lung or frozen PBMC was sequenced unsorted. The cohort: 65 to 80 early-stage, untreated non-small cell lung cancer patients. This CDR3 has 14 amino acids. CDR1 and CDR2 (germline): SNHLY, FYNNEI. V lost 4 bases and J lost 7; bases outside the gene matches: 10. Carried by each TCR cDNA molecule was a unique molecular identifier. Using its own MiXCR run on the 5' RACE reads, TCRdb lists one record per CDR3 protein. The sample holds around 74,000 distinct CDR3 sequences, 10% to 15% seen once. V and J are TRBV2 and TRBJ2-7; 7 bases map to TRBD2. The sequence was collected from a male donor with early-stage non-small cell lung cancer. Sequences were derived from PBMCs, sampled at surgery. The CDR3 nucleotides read TGTGCCAGCAGTGCATCCCAGGGAGGGGATGAGCAGTACTTC. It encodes CASSASQGGDEQYF.